This T cell receptor beta chain was captured in a study of Ad26.COV2.S vaccination and SARS-CoV-2 variants. The study, taken as a whole, reports: Post-vaccination breadth of spike-specific CD8+ and CD4+ T cell responses was reportedly substantial. Participants given vaccine showed non-spike TCR breadth similar to that of placebo recipients. People given the vaccine had a wider spike-specific TCR breadth than placebo recipients did. TCR breadth and depth estimates may have understated total T cell responses.

A note on this clone: Its antigen remains unknown.

Germline V lookup: CDR1 SGDLS, CDR2 YYNGEE. The CDR3 loop spans 13 amino acids. The germline V and J ends were trimmed by 7 bases and 1 base, with 12 bases remaining between them. The method was immunoSEQ multiplex PCR; TCRdb's version includes in-frame clones alone and lacks a portion of them. The sample lists fewer than 100,000 clones, more than 65% occurring once. The chain is built from TRBV9 and TRBJ2-7, with a possible D match to TRBD2 (6 bases). The sequences come from peripheral blood, collected after recovery from COVID-19. The sequence derives from a human donor who had recovered from COVID-19. This chain's CDR3 is CASSDGGSYEQYF. In DNA form, the CDR3 reads TGTGCCAGCTCTGATGGGGGGTCCTACGAGCAGTACTTC.